What follows is one T cell receptor beta chain and its context. The data were obtained in a study of control samples from healthy donors and cancer patients. The repertoire was sequenced with immunoSEQ multiplex PCR; TCRdb's copy has only in-frame clones and lacks some. This table has some 110,000 clones, approximately 92% appearing once. The CDR3 consists of 18 residues. Germline V lookup: CDR1 SGHDN, CDR2 FVKESK. V was shortened by 0 bases and J by 1 base, with 17 bases between the two germline ends. Sequencing was carried out using PBMCs. This TCR came from a woman between 50 and 59 years old with colorectal cancer. The chain employs TRBV14 and TRBJ2-3; the D gene could be TRBD1 or TRBD2 (6 bases each). The CDR3 sequence is CASSQDSDWGAGTDTQYF. The CDR3 DNA sequence: TGTGCCAGCAGCCAAGATTCCGATTGGGGGGCTGGCACAGATACGCAGTATTTT.